This T cell receptor beta chain stems from a study of T cell repertoires in cytomegalovirus infection. Study as a whole: Indications came from public TCR beta signatures; they pointed to CMV infection and to a matching HLA type. Study outcomes and limitations: People with CMV and the relevant HLA were identified by cumulative public TCR beta family frequency. The ex vivo response was dominated by HLA-C-restricted CMV-specific TCR beta clonotypes.

TCRdb reanalysed the reads using MiXCR and keeps one entry per CDR3 protein. In the table there are about 320,000 distinct CDR3 sequences, 9% to 9.5% of which are singletons. The CDR3 consists of 14 residues. Per germline, CDR1 SGHTA and CDR2 FQGNSA. V was trimmed by 3 bases and J by 8 bases, leaving 16 bases between them. Worth noting for this clonotype: Its target is not known.

The TCR comes from a human donor in good health (CMV status not recorded). Some clones in this sample may be carry-over from other donors' samples. V usage is TRBV7-2 and J usage is TRBJ1-2, with D possibly matching TRBD1 (5 bases). The sample was PBMCs. In nucleotides, the CDR3 is TGTGCCAGCAGCTTCAGGGAGAGAGCCCAAGGCTACACCTTC. This gives the protein CASSFRERAQGYTF.